A selection of T cell receptor beta chains follows, all from one sample in a study of shared clonotypes between healthy human individuals. Measured with immunoSEQ multiplex PCR; TCRdb has only the in-frame clones, and not every one. The table lists 2 million or so clones, 95% of them singletons. The specimen sequenced was naive CD4+ T cells sorted from blood. Every receptor here comes from a man younger than 35 in good health. Both conserved end residues are part of each CDR3. Each record gives: J gene, V gene, CDR3 protein.

j_gene: TRBJ2-1; v_gene: TRBV6-5; CDR3aa: CASSRQGGTYNEQFF
j_gene: TRBJ2-6; v_gene: TRBV2; CDR3aa: CASSVLTPTGGANVLTF
j_gene: TRBJ2-5; v_gene: TRBV9; CDR3aa: CASSAAHLGNWQETQYF
j_gene: TRBJ2-7; v_gene: TRBV29-1; CDR3aa: CSVEAGLHSYEQYF
j_gene: TRBJ2-6; v_gene: TRBV18; CDR3aa: CASSQGASGANVLTF
j_gene: TRBJ2-7; v_gene: TRBV7-2; CDR3aa: CASSLGGRSYEQYF
j_gene: TRBJ2-3; v_gene: TRBV19; CDR3aa: CASSIGGASDTQYF
j_gene: TRBJ1-6; v_gene: TRBV6-5; CDR3aa: CASSYSRVYNSPLHF
j_gene: TRBJ2-5; v_gene: TRBV27; CDR3aa: CASSSLGQGEETQYF
j_gene: TRBJ2-3; v_gene: TRBV30; CDR3aa: CAWNRAGGTDTQYF
j_gene: TRBJ1-2; v_gene: TRBV21-1; CDR3aa: CASSVHYGYTF
j_gene: TRBJ2-7; v_gene: TRBV19; CDR3aa: CARWLAGATF
j_gene: TRBJ2-2; v_gene: TRBV27; CDR3aa: CASTQSWHTGELFF
j_gene: TRBJ1-1; v_gene: TRBV30; CDR3aa: CAWSVGGGDTEAFF
j_gene: TRBJ1-6; v_gene: TRBV7-2; CDR3aa: CASSLAGAPGASPLHF
j_gene: TRBJ1-1; v_gene: TRBV10-1; CDR3aa: CASQGVEAFF
j_gene: TRBJ2-5; v_gene: TRBV4-3; CDR3aa: CASSQGQGAAETQYF
j_gene: TRBJ2-5; v_gene: TRBV9; CDR3aa: CASSVGGGQETQYF
j_gene: TRBJ1-1; v_gene: TRBV18; CDR3aa: CASSPGQGNTEAFF
j_gene: TRBJ2-1; v_gene: TRBV5-1; CDR3aa: CASSLPRLATAYNEQFF
j_gene: TRBJ1-4; v_gene: TRBV7-2; CDR3aa: CASSFDRPATNEKLFF
j_gene: TRBJ2-7; v_gene: TRBV28; CDR3aa: CASSLGAVAGTPGYEQYF
j_gene: TRBJ2-2; v_gene: TRBV30; CDR3aa: CAWRRLATGELFF
j_gene: TRBJ1-5; v_gene: TRBV6-1; CDR3aa: CASSEEGGLKNQPQHF
j_gene: TRBJ1-3; v_gene: TRBV27; CDR3aa: CASSSRLRSGNTIYF
j_gene: TRBJ2-6; v_gene: TRBV5-4; CDR3aa: CASSLIQGSGANVLTF
j_gene: TRBJ1-5; v_gene: TRBV19; CDR3aa: CASSMNSNQPQHF
j_gene: TRBJ2-7; v_gene: TRBV7-2; CDR3aa: CASSLRTGDIEQYF
j_gene: TRBJ2-4; v_gene: TRBV18; CDR3aa: CASSPLAGAAKNIQYF
j_gene: TRBJ1-2; v_gene: TRBV4-1; CDR3aa: CASSQVPQGVYGYTF
j_gene: TRBJ2-5; v_gene: TRBV30; CDR3aa: CAWSVFQETQYF
j_gene: TRBJ2-7; v_gene: TRBV6-5; CDR3aa: CASSFLGEQYF
j_gene: TRBJ2-7; v_gene: TRBV6-5; CDR3aa: CASRSTSGGGYEQYF
j_gene: TRBJ2-2; v_gene: TRBV7-2; CDR3aa: CASSWISGRNTGELFF
j_gene: TRBJ1-6; v_gene: TRBV18; CDR3aa: CASSPVISSSYNSPLHF
j_gene: TRBJ1-3; v_gene: TRBV4-2; CDR3aa: CASSQEDKIYGPVGNTIYF
j_gene: TRBJ2-3; v_gene: TRBV6-1; CDR3aa: CASSGSGTSGRYVDTQYF
j_gene: TRBJ1-5; v_gene: TRBV30; CDR3aa: CAWSLGGSNQPQHF
j_gene: TRBJ1-4; v_gene: TRBV7-9; CDR3aa: CASSPPRLVGEKLFF
j_gene: TRBJ2-3; v_gene: TRBV9; CDR3aa: CASSIRSTGSTDTQYF
j_gene: TRBJ2-1; v_gene: TRBV6-5; CDR3aa: CASGRGADNEQFF
j_gene: TRBJ2-5; v_gene: TRBV6-5; CDR3aa: CASSRGTERRETQYF
j_gene: TRBJ2-1; v_gene: TRBV5-1; CDR3aa: CASSLGTSGSDEQFF
j_gene: TRBJ2-3; v_gene: TRBV10-3; CDR3aa: CAVRTSGKSDTQYF
j_gene: TRBJ2-7; v_gene: TRBV11-2; CDR3aa: CASSFTSGFTYEQYF
j_gene: TRBJ1-4; v_gene: TRBV18; CDR3aa: CASAGGFNEKLFF
j_gene: TRBJ2-5; v_gene: TRBV29-1; CDR3aa: CSVEMGGETQYF